Reported below is one T cell receptor beta chain. With 4 bases clipped from V and 4 bases from J, the junction kept 10 bases outside the gene matches. The CDR3 runs to 16 residues. CDR1 and CDR2 (germline): SGHDT, YYEEEE. This entry belongs to a study of T cell changes during pregnancy in multiple sclerosis. Assay used: immunoSEQ multiplex PCR; TCRdb lists only in-frame clones, some missing. The repertoire holds more than 40,000 clones, with about 89% as singletons. The sequencing used CD4+ T cells from peripheral blood mononuclear cells, collected in the first trimester of pregnancy. This sequence was found in a female donor with multiple sclerosis, enrolled in a pregnancy study. The chain uses TRBV5-6 and TRBJ2-5; 10 bases agree with TRBD1. CDR3 nucleotide sequence: TGTGCCAGCAGCCTGACAGGGGGCGCCCAGAGAGAGACCCAGTACTTC. As protein: CASSLTGGAQRETQYF.